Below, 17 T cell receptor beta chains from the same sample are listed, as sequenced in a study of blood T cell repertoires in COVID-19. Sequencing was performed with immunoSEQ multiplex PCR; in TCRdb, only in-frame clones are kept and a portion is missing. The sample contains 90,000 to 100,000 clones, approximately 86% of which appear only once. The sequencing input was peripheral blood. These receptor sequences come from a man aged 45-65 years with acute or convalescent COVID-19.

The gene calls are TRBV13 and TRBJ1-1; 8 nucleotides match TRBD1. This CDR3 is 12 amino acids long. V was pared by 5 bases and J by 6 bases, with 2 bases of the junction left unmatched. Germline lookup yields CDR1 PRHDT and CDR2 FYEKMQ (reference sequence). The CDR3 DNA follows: TGTGCCAGCAGCCCACAGGGGGCTGAAGCTTTCTTT. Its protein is CASSPQGAEAFF.

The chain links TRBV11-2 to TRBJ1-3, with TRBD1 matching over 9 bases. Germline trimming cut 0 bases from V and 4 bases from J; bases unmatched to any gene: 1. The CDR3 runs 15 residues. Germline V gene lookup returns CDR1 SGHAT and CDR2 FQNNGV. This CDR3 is CASSLDGTGGNTIYF. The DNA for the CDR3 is TGTGCCAGCAGCTTAGATGGGACAGGGGGAAACACCATATATTTT.

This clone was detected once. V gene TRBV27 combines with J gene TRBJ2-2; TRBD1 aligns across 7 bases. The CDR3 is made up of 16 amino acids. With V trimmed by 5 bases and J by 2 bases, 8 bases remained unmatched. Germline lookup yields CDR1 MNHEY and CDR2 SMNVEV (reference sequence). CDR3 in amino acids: CASSPHGTVNTGELFF. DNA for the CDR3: TGTGCCAGCAGTCCCCATGGGACAGTAAACACCGGGGAGCTGTTTTTT.

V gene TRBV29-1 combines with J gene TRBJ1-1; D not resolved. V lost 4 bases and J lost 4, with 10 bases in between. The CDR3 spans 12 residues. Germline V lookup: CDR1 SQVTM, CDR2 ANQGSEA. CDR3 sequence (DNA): TGCAGCGTTGTAAAGGGAGGCACTGAAGCTTTCTTT. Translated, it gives CSVVKGGTEAFF.

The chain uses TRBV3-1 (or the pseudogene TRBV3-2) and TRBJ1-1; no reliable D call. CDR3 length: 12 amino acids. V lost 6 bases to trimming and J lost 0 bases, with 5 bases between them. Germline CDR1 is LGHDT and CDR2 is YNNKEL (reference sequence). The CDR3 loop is CASRNMNTEAFF. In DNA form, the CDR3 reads TGTGCCAGCAGGAACATGAACACTGAAGCTTTCTTT.

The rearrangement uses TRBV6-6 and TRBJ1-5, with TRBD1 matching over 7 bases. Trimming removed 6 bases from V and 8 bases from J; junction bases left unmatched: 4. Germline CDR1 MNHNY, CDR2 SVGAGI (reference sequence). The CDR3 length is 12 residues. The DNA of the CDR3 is TGTGCCAGCAGCGACAGGGCCGAGCCCCAGCATTTT. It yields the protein CASSDRAEPQHF.

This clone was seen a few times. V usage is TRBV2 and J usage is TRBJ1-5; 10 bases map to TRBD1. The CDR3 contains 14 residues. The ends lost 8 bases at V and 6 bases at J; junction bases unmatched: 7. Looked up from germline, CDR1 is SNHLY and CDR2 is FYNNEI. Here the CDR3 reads CASSGQGVGQPQHF. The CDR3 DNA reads TGTGCCAGCTCCGGACAGGGGGTAGGTCAGCCCCAGCATTTT.

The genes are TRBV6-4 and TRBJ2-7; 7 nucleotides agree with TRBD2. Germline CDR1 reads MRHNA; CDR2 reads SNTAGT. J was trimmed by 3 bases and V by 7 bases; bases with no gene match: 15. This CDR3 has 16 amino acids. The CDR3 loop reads CASKQGGGREGYEQYF. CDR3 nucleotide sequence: TGTGCCAGCAAGCAGGGAGGCGGGAGAGAAGGCTACGAGCAGTACTTC.

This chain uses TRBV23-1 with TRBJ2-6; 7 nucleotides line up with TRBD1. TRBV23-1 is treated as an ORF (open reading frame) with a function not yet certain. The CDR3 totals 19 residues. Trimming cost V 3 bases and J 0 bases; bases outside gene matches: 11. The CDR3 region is CASSQSGTAPSSGANVLTF. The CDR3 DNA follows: TGCGCCAGCAGTCAGTCAGGGACAGCCCCAAGCTCTGGGGCCAACGTCCTGACTTTC.

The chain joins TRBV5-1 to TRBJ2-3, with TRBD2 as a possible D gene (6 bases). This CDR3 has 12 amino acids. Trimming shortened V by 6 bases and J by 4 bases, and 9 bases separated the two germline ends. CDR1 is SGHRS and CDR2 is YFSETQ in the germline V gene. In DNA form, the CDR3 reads TGCGCCAGCACGGGAGATGCAGATACGCAGTATTTT. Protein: CASTGDADTQYF.

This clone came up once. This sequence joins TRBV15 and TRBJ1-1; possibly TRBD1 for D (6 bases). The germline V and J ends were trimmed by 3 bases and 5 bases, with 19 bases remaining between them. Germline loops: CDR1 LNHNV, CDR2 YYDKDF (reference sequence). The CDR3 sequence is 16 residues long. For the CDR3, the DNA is TGTGCCACCAGCAGGACCACAACAGGGTCGGGTACTGAAGCTTTCTTT. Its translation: CATSRTTTGSGTEAFF.

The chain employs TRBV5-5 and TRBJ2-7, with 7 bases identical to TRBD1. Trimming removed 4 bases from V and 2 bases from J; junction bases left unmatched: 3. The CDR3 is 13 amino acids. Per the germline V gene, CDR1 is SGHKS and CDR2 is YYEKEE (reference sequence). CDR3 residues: CASSGGQTYEQYF. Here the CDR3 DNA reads TGTGCCAGCAGCGGGGGACAGACCTACGAGCAGTACTTC.

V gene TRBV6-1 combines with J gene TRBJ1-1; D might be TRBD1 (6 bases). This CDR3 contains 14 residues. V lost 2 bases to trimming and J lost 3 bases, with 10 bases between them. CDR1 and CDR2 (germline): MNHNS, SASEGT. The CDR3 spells CASSEQRGYTEAFF. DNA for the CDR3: TGTGCCAGCAGTGAACAGAGGGGGTACACTGAAGCTTTCTTT.

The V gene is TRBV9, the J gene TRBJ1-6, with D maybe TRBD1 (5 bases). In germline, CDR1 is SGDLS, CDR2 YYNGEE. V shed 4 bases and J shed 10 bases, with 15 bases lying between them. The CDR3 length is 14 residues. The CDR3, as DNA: TGTGCCAGCAGCCAGGGCACTATGGGGTCACCCCTCCACTTT. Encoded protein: CASSQGTMGSPLHF. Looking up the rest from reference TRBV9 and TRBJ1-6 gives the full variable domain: DSGVTQTPKHLITATGQRVTLRCSPRSGDLSVYWYQQSLDQGLQFLIQYYNGEERAKGNILERFSAQQFPDLHSELNLSSLELGDSALYFCASSQGTMGSPLHFGNGTRLTVT.

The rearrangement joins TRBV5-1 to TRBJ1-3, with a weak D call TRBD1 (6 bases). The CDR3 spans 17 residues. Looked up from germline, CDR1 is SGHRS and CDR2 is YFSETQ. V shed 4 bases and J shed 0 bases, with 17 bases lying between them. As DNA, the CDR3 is TGCGCCAGCAGCCGAACGACAGGCCGTTTCTCTGGAAACACCATATATTTT. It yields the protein CASSRTTGRFSGNTIYF.

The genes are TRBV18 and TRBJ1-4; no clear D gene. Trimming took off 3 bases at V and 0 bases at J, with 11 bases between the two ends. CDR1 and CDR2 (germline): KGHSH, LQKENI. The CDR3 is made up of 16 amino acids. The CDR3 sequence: CASSPRDGATNEKLFF. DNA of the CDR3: TGTGCCAGCTCACCGAGGGATGGAGCAACTAATGAAAAACTGTTTTTT. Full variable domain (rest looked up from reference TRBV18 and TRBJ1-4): NAGVMQNPRHLVRRRGQEARLRCSPMKGHSHVYWYRQLPEEGLKFMVYLQKENIIDESGMPKERFSAEFPKEGPSILRIQQVVRGDSAAYFCASSPRDGATNEKLFFGSGTQLSVL.

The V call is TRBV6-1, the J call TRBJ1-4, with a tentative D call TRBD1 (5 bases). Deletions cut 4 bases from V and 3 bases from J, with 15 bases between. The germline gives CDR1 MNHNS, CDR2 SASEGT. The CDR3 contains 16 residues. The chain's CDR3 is CASSGGLSGANEKLFF. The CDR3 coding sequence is TGTGCCAGCAGTGGGGGACTGTCTGGGGCTAATGAAAAACTGTTTTTT.